Below are 16 T cell receptor beta chains sequenced from a single sample in a study of blood T cell repertoires in COVID-19. Some clones are missing from TCRdb's copy, which holds only in-frame ones; the method was immunoSEQ multiplex PCR. Here the sample spans 90,000 to 120,000 clones, 82% being singletons. Sequenced material: peripheral blood. These receptors were obtained from a man between 60 and 70 years old with acute or convalescent COVID-19.

This chain uses TRBV6-4 with TRBJ2-1; the match to TRBD2 covers 9 bases. CDR1 and CDR2 from the germline V gene are MRHNA and SNTAGT. J was trimmed by 8 bases and V by 0 bases; bases with no gene match: 5. The length of the CDR3 is 15 residues. The CDR3 reads CASSDSSGGPHEQFF. The CDR3 coding sequence is TGTGCCAGCAGTGACTCGAGCGGGGGGCCCCATGAGCAGTTCTTC.

The chain employs TRBV7-2 and TRBJ2-7; TRBD1 is a possible D gene (6 bases). Deletions cut 4 bases from V and 6 bases from J, with 13 bases between. This CDR3 has 13 residues. CDR1 is SGHTA, CDR2 FQGNSA, per germline. CDR3 DNA: TGTGCCAGCAGCTCTAATTCCAGGGGCGAGCAGTACTTC. Amino acids: CASSSNSRGEQYF.

The rearrangement links TRBV3-1 (or the pseudogene TRBV3-2) to TRBJ1-4, with D perhaps matching TRBD1 (6 bases). CDR1 is LGHDT, CDR2 YNNKEL, per germline (reference sequence). This CDR3 is built from 16 residues. V was clipped by 4 bases and J by 5 bases, with 17 bases between them. This chain's CDR3 is CASSRAEAGVNEKLFF. The CDR3 DNA is TGTGCCAGCAGCCGGGCCGAGGCAGGGGTAAATGAAAAACTGTTTTTT.

This clone was seen a single time. V is TRBV11-2 and J is TRBJ1-6; TRBD1 matches at 8 bases. Germline CDR1 reads SGHAT; CDR2 reads FQNNGV. The CDR3 runs 16 residues. After removal of 3 bases from V and 4 bases from J, the junction contained 5 bases not matched to a gene. The CDR3 spells CASSLPTGGYNSPLHF. The CDR3 region has the DNA TGTGCCAGCAGCTTGCCTACAGGGGGGTATAATTCACCCCTCCACTTT.

The chain carries TRBV11-3 and TRBJ2-1; no reliable D call. The CDR3 spans 15 residues. V lost 1 base and J 0 bases, leaving 7 bases between the germline ends. CDR1 SGHNT and CDR2 YENEEA come from the germline V gene. DNA for the CDR3: TGTGCCAGCAGCTTAGGTCCGAGCTCCTACAATGAGCAGTTCTTC. Its protein is CASSLGPSSYNEQFF.

This chain links TRBV20-1 with TRBJ2-1; D perhaps matches TRBD2 (5 bases). Between the trimmed V and J ends, which lost 3 bases and 5 bases, there was a span of 14 bases. CDR1 is DFQATT and CDR2 is SNEGSKA in the germline V gene (reference sequence). This CDR3 has 14 amino acids. The CDR3 reads CSASPSSFNNEQFF. CDR3 in DNA: TGCAGTGCTAGTCCGTCTAGCTTTAACAATGAGCAGTTCTTC.

The chain combines TRBV2 with TRBJ1-6, with 11 bases matching TRBD1. The V and J ends lost 4 bases and 12 bases, in that order; junction bases with no gene match: 5. Germline V gene data show CDR1 as SNHLY and CDR2 as FYNNEI. The CDR3 loop spans 14 amino acids. CDR3 region: CASSGGTGGRPLHF. The CDR3 nucleotides read TGTGCCAGCAGTGGCGGGACAGGGGGTAGACCCCTCCACTTT.

The chain combines TRBV5-1 with TRBJ2-5, with a possible D match to TRBD1 (6 bases). The V and J ends lost 1 base and 3 bases respectively, with 10 bases between them. Looked up from germline, CDR1 is SGHRS and CDR2 is YFSETQ. There are 14 residues in the CDR3. CDR3 in DNA: TGCGCCAGCAGCTTGAGTACAGGGAAAGAGACCCAGTACTTC. As protein: CASSLSTGKETQYF.

This clone was found once. This CDR3 reads CASRLQMNTGELFF. CDR3 nucleotides: TGTGCCAGCAGGCTGCAGATGAACACCGGGGAGCTGTTTTTT. The J gene is TRBJ2-2, the V gene TRBV11-3, with unresolved D. This CDR3 has 14 residues. Germline V gene lookup returns CDR1 SGHNT and CDR2 YENEEA. The V gene lost 6 bases and the J gene lost 1 base, with 9 bases spanning the gap.

The chain links TRBV7-2 to TRBJ1-2; a possible D gene is TRBD1 (5 bases). CDR3 size: 15 residues. The V end lost 1 base, the J end lost 5 bases, and 14 bases lay between the germline ends. Germline V gene data show CDR1 as SGHTA and CDR2 as FQGNSA. DNA for the CDR3: TGTGCCAGCAGCTTAGAAGGCAGGGTTTTGTATGGCTACACCTTC. It specifies CASSLEGRVLYGYTF.

The rearrangement joins TRBV19 to TRBJ2-2; no firm D call. Per germline, CDR1 LNHDA and CDR2 SQIVND (reference sequence). The V gene lost 7 bases and the J gene lost 4 bases, with 13 bases spanning the gap. CDR3 length: 14 amino acids. The CDR3 reads CASTSAPGTGELFF. CDR3 sequence (DNA): TGTGCCAGTACCAGCGCGCCGGGCACCGGGGAGCTGTTTTTT. Full variable domain (rest looked up from reference TRBV19 and TRBJ2-2): DGGITQSPKYLFRKEGQNVTLSCEQNLNHDAMYWYRQDPGQGLRLIYYSQIVNDFQKGDIAEGYSVSREKKESFPLTVTSAQKNPTAFYLCASTSAPGTGELFFGEGSRLTVL.

This clone was seen more than once but under ten times. The chain employs TRBV6-2 or TRBV6-3 and TRBJ1-5, with D unresolved. Germline V gives CDR1 MNHEY, CDR2 SVGEGT. V lost 2 bases, J lost 3 bases, and 23 bases lay in between. The CDR3 is 19 amino acids. CDR3 amino acids: CASSYHPREGGLNNQPQHF. The DNA for the CDR3 is TGTGCCAGCAGTTACCACCCCCGGGAGGGCGGTTTAAACAATCAGCCCCAGCATTTT.

The gene calls are TRBV6-5 and TRBJ1-1; 10 positions agree with TRBD1. Unmatched junction bases numbered 6, after V lost 3 bases and J lost 5 bases. CDR1 and CDR2 from the germline V gene are MNHEY and SVGAGI. This CDR3 spans 15 amino acids. The CDR3 bases are TGTGCCAGCAGTTATTCGGGACAGGGGCGGACTGAAGCTTTCTTT. It is translated as CASSYSGQGRTEAFF.

The sample holds one count of this clone. V usage is TRBV7-9 and J usage is TRBJ2-3; TRBD2 aligns across 7 bases. CDR1 SEHNR and CDR2 FQNEAQ come from the germline V gene (reference sequence). The CDR3 contains 18 residues. J gave up 1 base and V 9 bases, and 19 bases lay outside the gene matches. The CDR3 region has the DNA TGTGCCAGTTATCAGGTCAGCGGGGAGGTATATCGCACAGATACGCAGTATTTT. As protein: CASYQVSGEVYRTDTQYF.

The chain combines TRBV6-2 or TRBV6-3 with TRBJ2-1; 11 nucleotides agree with TRBD2. This CDR3 spans 15 amino acids. Germline lookup yields CDR1 MNHEY and CDR2 SVGEGT. The V gene end was trimmed by 5 bases and the J gene end by 7 bases; junction bases not matched to a gene: 7. Written as DNA, the CDR3 is TGTGCCAGCAGTCTACTAGCGGGAGCATCTAATGAGCAGTTCTTC. This sequence encodes CASSLLAGASNEQFF.

The chain recombines TRBV19 with TRBJ1-1; D perhaps matches TRBD1 (5 bases). CDR1 LNHDA and CDR2 SQIVND come from the germline V gene (reference sequence). This CDR3 contains 16 residues. Trimming took off 5 bases at V and 0 bases at J, with 16 bases between the two ends. DNA for the CDR3: TGTGCCAGTAGTTTCCGAGGGAGGGGAATGAACACTGAAGCTTTCTTT. It specifies CASSFRGRGMNTEAFF.